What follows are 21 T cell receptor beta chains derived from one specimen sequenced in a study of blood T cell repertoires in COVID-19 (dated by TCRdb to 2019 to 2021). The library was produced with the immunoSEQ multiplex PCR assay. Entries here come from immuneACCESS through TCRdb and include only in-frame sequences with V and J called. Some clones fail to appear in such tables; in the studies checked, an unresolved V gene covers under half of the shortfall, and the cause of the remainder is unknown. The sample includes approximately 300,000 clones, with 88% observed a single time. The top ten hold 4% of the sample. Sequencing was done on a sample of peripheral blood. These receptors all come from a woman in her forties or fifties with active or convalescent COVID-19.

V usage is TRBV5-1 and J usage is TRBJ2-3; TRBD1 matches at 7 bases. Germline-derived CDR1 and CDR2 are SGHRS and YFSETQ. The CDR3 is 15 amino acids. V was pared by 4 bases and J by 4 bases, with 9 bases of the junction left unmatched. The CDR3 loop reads CASSSRQGRSDTQYF. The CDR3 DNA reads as TGCGCCAGCAGCAGCAGACAGGGAAGGTCAGATACGCAGTATTTT. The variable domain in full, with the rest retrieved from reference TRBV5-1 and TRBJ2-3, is KAGVTQTPRYLIKTRGQQVTLSCSPISGHRSVSWYQQTPGQGLQFLFEYFSETQRNKGNFPGRFSGRQFSNSRSEMNVSTLELGDSALYLCASSSRQGRSDTQYFGPGTRLTVL.

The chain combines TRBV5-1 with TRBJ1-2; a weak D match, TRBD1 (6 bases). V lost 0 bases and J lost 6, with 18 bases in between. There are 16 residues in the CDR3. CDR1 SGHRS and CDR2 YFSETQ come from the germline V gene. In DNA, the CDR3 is TGCGCCAGCAGCTTGGGACCTACCGGGACATCCCATGGCTACACCTTC. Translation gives CASSLGPTGTSHGYTF.

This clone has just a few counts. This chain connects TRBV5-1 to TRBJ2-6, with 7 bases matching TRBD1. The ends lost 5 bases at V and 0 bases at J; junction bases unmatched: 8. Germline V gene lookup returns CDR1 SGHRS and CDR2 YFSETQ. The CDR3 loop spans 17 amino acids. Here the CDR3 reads CASRSGQPSSGANVLTF. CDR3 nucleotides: TGCGCCAGCAGGTCGGGACAGCCAAGCTCTGGGGCCAACGTCCTGACTTTC.

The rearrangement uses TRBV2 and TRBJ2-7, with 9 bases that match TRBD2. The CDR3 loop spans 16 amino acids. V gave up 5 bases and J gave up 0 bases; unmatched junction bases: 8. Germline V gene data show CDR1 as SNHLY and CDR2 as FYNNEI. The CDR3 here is CASSKLAGLSSYEQYF. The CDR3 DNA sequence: TGTGCCAGCAGTAAACTAGCGGGCCTGAGCTCCTACGAGCAGTACTTC.

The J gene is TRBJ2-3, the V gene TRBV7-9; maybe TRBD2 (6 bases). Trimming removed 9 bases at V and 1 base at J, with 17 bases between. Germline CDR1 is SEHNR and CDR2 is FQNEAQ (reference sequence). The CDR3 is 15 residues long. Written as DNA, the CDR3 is TGTGCCAGTTCTCGGGGGACTTCACGCACAGATACGCAGTATTTT. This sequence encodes CASSRGTSRTDTQYF. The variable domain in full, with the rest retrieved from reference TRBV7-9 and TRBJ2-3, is DTGVSQNPRHKITKRGQNVTFRCDPISEHNRLYWYRQTLGQGPEFLTYFQNEAQLEKSRLLSDRFSAERPKGSFSTLEIQRTEQGDSAMYLCASSRGTSRTDTQYFGPGTRLTVL.

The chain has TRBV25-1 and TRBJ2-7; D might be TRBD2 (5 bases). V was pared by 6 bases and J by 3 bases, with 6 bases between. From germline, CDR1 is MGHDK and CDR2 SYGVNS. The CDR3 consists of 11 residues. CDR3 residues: CASSEGYEQYF. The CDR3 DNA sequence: TGTGCCAGCAGCGAGGGCTACGAGCAGTACTTC.

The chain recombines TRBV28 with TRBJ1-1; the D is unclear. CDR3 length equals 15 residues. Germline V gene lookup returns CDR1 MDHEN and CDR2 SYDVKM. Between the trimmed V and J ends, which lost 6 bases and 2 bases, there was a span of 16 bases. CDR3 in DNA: TGTGCCAGCAGCATCCTTCAGGTGATCAACACTGAAGCTTTCTTT. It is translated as CASSILQVINTEAFF.

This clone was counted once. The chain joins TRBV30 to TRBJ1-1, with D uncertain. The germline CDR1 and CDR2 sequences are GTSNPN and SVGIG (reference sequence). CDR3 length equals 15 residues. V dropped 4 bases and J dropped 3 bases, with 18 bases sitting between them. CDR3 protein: CAWTRPAWRDTEAFF. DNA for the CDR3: TGTGCCTGGACCCGCCCGGCCTGGCGGGACACTGAAGCTTTCTTT.

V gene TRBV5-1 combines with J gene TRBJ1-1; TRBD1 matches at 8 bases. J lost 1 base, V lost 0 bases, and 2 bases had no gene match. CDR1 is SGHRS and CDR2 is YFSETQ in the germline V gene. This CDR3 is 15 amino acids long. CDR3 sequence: CASSLGTGQNTEAFF. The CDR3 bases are TGCGCCAGCAGCTTGGGGACAGGGCAGAACACTGAAGCTTTCTTT.

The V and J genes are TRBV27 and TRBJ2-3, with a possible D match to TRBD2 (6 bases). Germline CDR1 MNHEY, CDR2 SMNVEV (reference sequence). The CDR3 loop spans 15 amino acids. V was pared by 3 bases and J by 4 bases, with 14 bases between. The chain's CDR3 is CASSFTSKGADTQYF. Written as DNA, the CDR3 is TGTGCCAGCAGTTTTACTAGCAAGGGTGCAGATACGCAGTATTTT.

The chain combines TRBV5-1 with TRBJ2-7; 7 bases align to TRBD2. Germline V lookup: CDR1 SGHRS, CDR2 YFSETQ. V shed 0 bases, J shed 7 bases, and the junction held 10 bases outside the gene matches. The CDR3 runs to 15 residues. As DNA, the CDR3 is TGCGCCAGCAGCTTGGTAAACGGTCTAGCGGAAGAGCAGTACTTC. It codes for CASSLVNGLAEEQYF. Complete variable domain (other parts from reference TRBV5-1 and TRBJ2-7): KAGVTQTPRYLIKTRGQQVTLSCSPISGHRSVSWYQQTPGQGLQFLFEYFSETQRNKGNFPGRFSGRQFSNSRSEMNVSTLELGDSALYLCASSLVNGLAEEQYFGPGTRLTVT.

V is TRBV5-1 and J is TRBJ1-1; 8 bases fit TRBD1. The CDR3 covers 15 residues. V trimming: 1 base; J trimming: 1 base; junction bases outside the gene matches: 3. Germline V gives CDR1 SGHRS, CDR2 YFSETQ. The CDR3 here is CASSLTTGGNTEAFF. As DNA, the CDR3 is TGCGCCAGCAGCTTGACAACAGGGGGGAACACTGAAGCTTTCTTT.

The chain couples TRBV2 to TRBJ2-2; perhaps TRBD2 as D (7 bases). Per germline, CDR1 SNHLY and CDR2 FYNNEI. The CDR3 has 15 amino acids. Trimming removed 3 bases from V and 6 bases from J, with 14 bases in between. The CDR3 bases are TGTGCCAGCAGTGACAGGGGACTACTGTCCGGGGAGCTGTTTTTT. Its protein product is CASSDRGLLSGELFF.

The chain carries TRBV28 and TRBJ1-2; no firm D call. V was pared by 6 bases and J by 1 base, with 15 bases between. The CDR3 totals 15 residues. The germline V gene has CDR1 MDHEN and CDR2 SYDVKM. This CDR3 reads CASRRRSRDNYGYTF. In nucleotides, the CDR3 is TGTGCCAGCAGACGGAGATCCCGGGATAACTATGGCTACACCTTC.

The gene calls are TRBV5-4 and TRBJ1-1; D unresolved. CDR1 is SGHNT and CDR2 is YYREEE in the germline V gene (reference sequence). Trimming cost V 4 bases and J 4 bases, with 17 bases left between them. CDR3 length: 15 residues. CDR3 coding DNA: TGTGCCAGCAGCCCTCCGGGAGGATCCAGCACTGAAGCTTTCTTT. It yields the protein CASSPPGGSSTEAFF.

The CDR3 sequence: CASSLLPGGTEAFF. DNA of the CDR3: TGTGCCAGCAGTTTATTGCCTGGCGGCACTGAAGCTTTCTTT. The genes are TRBV27 and TRBJ1-1; no firm D call. The CDR3 extends over 14 amino acids. Germline CDR1 reads MNHEY; CDR2 reads SMNVEV (reference sequence). Trimming cost V 1 base and J 4 bases, with 10 bases left between them.

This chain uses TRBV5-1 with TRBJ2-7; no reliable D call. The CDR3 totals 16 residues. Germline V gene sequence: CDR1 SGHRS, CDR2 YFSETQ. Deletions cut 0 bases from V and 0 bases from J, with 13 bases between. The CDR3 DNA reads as TGCGCCAGCAGCTTGGGCGCCGTTCACCTCTCCTACGAGCAGTACTTC. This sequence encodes CASSLGAVHLSYEQYF.

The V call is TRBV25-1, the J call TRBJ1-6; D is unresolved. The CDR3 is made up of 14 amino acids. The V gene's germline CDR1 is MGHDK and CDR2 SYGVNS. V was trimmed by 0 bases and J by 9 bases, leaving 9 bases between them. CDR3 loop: CASSEYRSGSPLHF. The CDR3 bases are TGTGCCAGCAGTGAATACAGGTCTGGTTCACCCCTCCACTTT.

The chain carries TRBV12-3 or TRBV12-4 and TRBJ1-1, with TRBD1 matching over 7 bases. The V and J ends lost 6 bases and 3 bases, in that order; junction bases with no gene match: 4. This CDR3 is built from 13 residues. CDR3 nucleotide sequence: TGTGCCAGCAGCTCCAGGGGGGACACTGAAGCTTTCTTT. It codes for CASSSRGDTEAFF.

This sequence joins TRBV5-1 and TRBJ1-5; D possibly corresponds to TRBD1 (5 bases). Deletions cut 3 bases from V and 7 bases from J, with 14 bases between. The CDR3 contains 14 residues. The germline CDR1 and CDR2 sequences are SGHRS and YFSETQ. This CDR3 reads CASSSSGMGQPQHF. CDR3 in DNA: TGCGCCAGCAGCTCGTCAGGGATGGGCCAGCCCCAGCATTTT.

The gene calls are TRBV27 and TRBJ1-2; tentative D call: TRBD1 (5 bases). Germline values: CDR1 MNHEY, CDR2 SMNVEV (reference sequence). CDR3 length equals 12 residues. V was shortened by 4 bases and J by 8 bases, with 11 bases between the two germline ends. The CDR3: CASSSRVGGYTF. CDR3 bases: TGTGCCAGCAGTTCCAGGGTGGGCGGCTACACCTTC.